The sequence of this TCR beta chain was determined in a study of type 1 regulatory T cells (dated by TCRdb to the early 2020s). Notes on the research overall: The study characterized an in vitro protocol that generated a Tr1-enriched, alloantigen-specific CD4 T cell product named T-allo10. T-allo10 was being tested clinically in patients with hematological malignancies who were undergoing allogeneic hematopoietic stem cell transplantation.

The data were produced on an Illumina MiSeq. TCRdb handled the public reads itself, with Q25 trimming in fastp and clone calling in MiXCR, and kept productive beta chains. Each record represents a unique CDR3 protein, reported with the most common genes and DNA among its rows. The sample table holds tens of thousands of distinct CDR3 sequences, of which approximately 12% were seen once. The ten largest clones take up over 7% of the sample. The V and J ends are trimmed by 7 bases and 5 bases, leaving 11 bases between them. The CDR3 sequence holds 12 residues, the cysteine and phenylalanine included. The DNA shown is the 36-base CDR3, in frame from base 1. Sequences LGHDT (CDR1) and YNNKEL (CDR2) are obtained from the germline V gene (reference sequence). Overall results and qualifications from the work: A more restricted TCR repertoire was observed in Tr1 cells than in non-Tr1 cells, and this restriction was interpreted in the study as alloantigen-induced clonal expansion.

In this sample, this clonotype turned up many times. Its antigen specificity is not known. One base away there is no much larger clone; base qualities are not given. Sequenced input: cultured non-Tr1 T cells, either the whole culture or a sorted T cell fraction (not recorded which). Explained via the paper, the cell subset or site label denotes: non-Tr1 population from the T-allo10 product. The clonotype comes from a human donor in good health. This chain is built from TRBV3-1 and TRBJ1-2, with TRBD1 perhaps the D gene, on 6 matching bases. At the DNA level, the sequence is TGTGCCAGCAACAGGGACGGGTATGGCTACACCTTC. Its protein reads: CASNRDGYGYTF.